Below are 2 T cell receptor beta chains sequenced from a single sample in a study of blood T cell repertoires in COVID-19. Profiled with immunoSEQ multiplex PCR; TCRdb holds only in-frame clones, not every one. This table holds some 270,000 clones, 85% to 90% found once. The specimen sequenced was PBMCs or T cells enriched from blood (not recorded which). These receptors originate from a woman younger than 45 with acute COVID-19.

The chain joins TRBV4-1 to TRBJ1-3; D perhaps matches TRBD1 (5 bases). This CDR3 is built from 14 residues. V gave up 4 bases and J gave up 4 bases, with 11 bases separating them. Per germline, CDR1 MGHRA and CDR2 YSYEKL. CDR3 region: CASSLPGIGNTIYF. DNA of the CDR3: TGCGCCAGCAGCCTTCCAGGGATCGGAAACACCATATATTTT.

V usage is TRBV7-2 and J usage is TRBJ2-3; 13 bases are shared with TRBD2. Germline V gene sequence: CDR1 SGHTA, CDR2 FQGNSA. Germline trimming cut 4 bases from V and 10 bases from J; bases unmatched to any gene: 11. The CDR3 length is 16 residues. The CDR3 DNA reads as TGTGCCAGCAGCTCCCTGCCCGGGACTAGCGGGACCCCGCAGTATTTT. Protein product: CASSSLPGTSGTPQYF.